This T cell receptor beta chain was recorded in a study of CD8+CD57+ T cells in acquired aplastic anemia. Study in general: Recorded DNA amounts for sorted CD4+ and CD8+ cells had an average of approximately 3 ug. Healthy-donor CD4+ cells averaged about 11 million reads. Study-level results: Patients and controls shared 25 to 30 CD8+ CDR3 sequences, which appeared highly expressed in patients and within their immunodominant clones.

Investigators profiled TCR beta VDJ and CDR3 from genomic DNA template. One entry per CDR3 protein results from TCRdb running MiXCR on the reads. Seen here are about 220,000 distinct CDR3 sequences, 30% to 40% observed once, and the top ten hold 1% to 1.3%. CDR1 and CDR2 from the germline V gene are LNHNV and YYDKDF (reference sequence). The CDR3 is 17 amino acids. Trimming took 0 bases from V and 5 from J; bases not matched to a gene: 8. Notes on this clonotype: Its antigen is unknown.

The receptor was derived from a human donor in good health, serving as a control. Sample: sorted CD4+, CD8+, or CD8+CD57+ T cells (not recorded which) from PBMCs. The J gene is TRBJ2-5, the V gene TRBV15, with 11 bases identical to TRBD2. Written as DNA, the CDR3 is TGTGCCACCAGCAGAGATGTGTCTAGCGGGGGGTGGGAGACCCAGTACTTC. Protein sequence: CATSRDVSSGGWETQYF. Supplemented by reference TRBV15 and TRBJ2-5, the full variable domain reads DAMVIQNPRYQVTQFGKPVTLSCSQTLNHNVMYWYQQKSSQAPKLLFHYYDKDFNNEADTPDNFQSRRPNTSFCFLDIRSPGLGDTAMYLCATSRDVSSGGWETQYFGPGTRLLVL.